The clone carrying this T cell receptor beta chain has only one observation. The target antigen is unknown. This record belongs to a study of cytomegalovirus exposure and HLA in healthy donors. Study-level results: A missense variant in DCLRE1C was later tied to TCR beta V- and J-gene trimming. Several V segments, TRBV6-2 and TRBV6-3 among them, could not be told apart and were dropped. Later analysis identified 15,000 to 20,000 TCR beta sequences associated with HLA alleles, using a false discovery rate threshold of 0.05.

The study ran its PCR with 60 Vbeta and 13 Jbeta primers. Sequencing used immunoSEQ multiplex PCR; TCRdb keeps in-frame clones, though not all of them. This table has approximately 150,000 clones, around 60% appearing once. The CDR3 is made up of 17 amino acids. V lost 4 bases to trimming and J lost 3 bases; unmatched junction nucleotides: 11. Germline assignment: CDR1 MDHEN and CDR2 SYDVKM. This TCR was sampled from a woman in her sixties or seventies in good health and CMV-seropositive. The sample consisted of PBMCs. The chain combines TRBV28 with TRBJ2-7; 11 bases match TRBD2. This CDR3 reads CASSSYPTSGTGYEQYF. Here the CDR3 DNA reads TGTGCCAGCAGTTCCTATCCGACTAGCGGGACAGGCTACGAGCAGTACTTC.